Shown below are 11 T cell receptor beta chains from a single sample sequenced in a study of cytomegalovirus exposure and HLA in healthy donors. PCR employed 60 Vbeta and 13 Jbeta primers. Clones were sequenced by immunoSEQ multiplex PCR, and TCRdb holds only the in-frame ones, with some missing. The sample yields around 61,000 clones, roughly two thirds seen once. The sequencing sample was made of PBMCs. The receptors here all came from a man in his forties or fifties in good health and CMV-seropositive.

The chain couples TRBV5-4 to TRBJ2-1, with 7 bases that match TRBD1. CDR1 and CDR2 (germline): SGHNT, YYREEE (reference sequence). V shed 1 base and J 5 bases; nucleotides not matched to a gene: 0. This CDR3 region has 13 residues. CDR3 DNA: TGTGCCAGCAGCTTGACAGGGGACAATGAGCAGTTCTTC. Its protein product is CASSLTGDNEQFF.

The chain combines TRBV10-2 with TRBJ1-5, with D perhaps matching TRBD1 (6 bases). V was clipped by 6 bases and J by 1 base, with 7 bases between them. The germline CDR1 and CDR2 sequences are WSHSY and SAAADI. CDR3 length: 13 amino acids. CDR3 in DNA: TGCGCCAGCAGCGGGACAAGCAATCAGCCCCAGCATTTT. This translates into CASSGTSNQPQHF.

The chain uses TRBV11-2 and TRBJ2-1, with a tentative D call TRBD2 (6 bases). Germline assignment: CDR1 SGHAT and CDR2 FQNNGV. Trimming removed 4 bases from V and 4 bases from J, with 11 bases in between. CDR3 length: 14 amino acids. The CDR3 is CASSSSRGYNEQFF. The CDR3 DNA sequence: TGTGCCAGCAGCTCAAGTCGGGGGTACAATGAGCAGTTCTTC. Full variable domain (remainder filled in from reference TRBV11-2 and TRBJ2-1): EAGVAQSPRYKIIEKRQSVAFWCNPISGHATLYWYQQILGQGPKLLIQFQNNGVVDDSQLPKDRFSAERLKGVDSTLKIQPAKLEDSAVYLCASSSSRGYNEQFFGPGTRLTVL.

The rearrangement links TRBV5-4 to TRBJ2-1, with 8 bases that match TRBD1. V gave up 4 bases and J gave up 8 bases; unmatched junction bases: 5. Germline CDR1 is SGHNT and CDR2 is YYREEE (reference sequence). The CDR3 has 13 amino acids. The CDR3 DNA reads as TGTGCCAGCAGCGGACGGACAGGGCATGAGCAGTTCTTC. Translation gives CASSGRTGHEQFF. The complete variable domain, with remaining parts taken from reference TRBV5-4 and TRBJ2-1, reads ETGVTQSPTHLIKTRGQQVTLRCSSQSGHNTVSWYQQALGQGPQFIFQYYREEENGRGNFPPRFSGLQFPNYSSELNVNALELDDSALYLCASSGRTGHEQFFGPGTRLTVL.

The chain uses TRBV11-2 and TRBJ2-1; D is uncertain. Between the trimmed V and J ends, which lost 1 base and 7 bases, there was a span of 11 bases. Germline loops: CDR1 SGHAT, CDR2 FQNNGV. The CDR3 is 14 amino acids. The CDR3 loop reads CASSLGPSGNEQFF. CDR3 nucleotides: TGTGCCAGCAGCTTAGGGCCTAGTGGGAATGAGCAGTTCTTC.

V usage is TRBV7-6 and J usage is TRBJ2-7; no firm D call. V gave up 5 bases and J gave up 4 bases, with 12 bases separating them. The CDR3 spans 13 residues. Germline-derived CDR1 and CDR2 are SGHVS and FNYEAQ. The CDR3 sequence is CASSPRREYEQYF. CDR3 sequence (DNA): TGTGCCAGCAGCCCACGTCGCGAATACGAGCAGTACTTC.

The J gene is TRBJ2-3, the V gene TRBV7-2; no clear D. The germline CDR1 and CDR2 sequences are SGHTA and FQGNSA. V was shortened by 5 bases and J by 6 bases, with 9 bases between the two germline ends. The CDR3 length is 12 residues. CDR3 in amino acids: CASSPSRDTQYF. For the CDR3, the DNA is TGTGCCAGCAGCCCCTCGCGGGATACGCAGTATTTT.

J is TRBJ1-5 and V is TRBV30, with D perhaps TRBD1 (6 bases). Trimming pared 5 bases from V and 4 bases from J, leaving 18 bases between. This CDR3 has 15 residues. CDR1 is GTSNPN and CDR2 is SVGIG in the germline V gene (reference sequence). CDR3 DNA sequence: TGTGCCTGGGCCCTTGGGGGGGCCACTAATCAGCCCCAGCATTTT. It translates to CAWALGGATNQPQHF.

V usage is TRBV7-2 and J usage is TRBJ1-2; 10 bases match TRBD1. J was trimmed by 4 bases and V by 8 bases; bases with no gene match: 4. The CDR3 covers 13 residues. Per germline, CDR1 SGHTA and CDR2 FQGNSA. The CDR3 DNA reads TGTGCCAGCGGGACAGGGGAGGGCTATGGCTACACCTTC. This encodes CASGTGEGYGYTF.

This clone was counted once. This chain connects TRBV4-3 to TRBJ1-2; D gene uncertain. Germline values: CDR1 LGHNA, CDR2 YSLEER. The length of the CDR3 is 13 residues. The germline V and J ends were trimmed by 0 bases and 7 bases, with 9 bases remaining between them. The DNA for the CDR3 is TGCGCCAGCAGCCAAGAATCCCCTCCTGGCTACACCTTC. Encoded protein: CASSQESPPGYTF.

The chain couples TRBV6-5 to TRBJ2-7; 9 bases match TRBD1. V shed 7 bases and J 4 bases; nucleotides not matched to a gene: 5. Germline CDR1 reads MNHEY; CDR2 reads SVGAGI. This CDR3 is 13 amino acids long. The CDR3 DNA reads as TGTGCCAGCATTGGGACAGGGAGATACGAGCAGTACTTC. Residues: CASIGTGRYEQYF.